This is a list of T cell receptor beta chains from one sample in a study of regulatory T cells in long-lasting Graves disease. TCRdb re-derived calls from the multiplex PCR reads in MiXCR, one entry per CDR3 protein. This table holds 530,000 or so distinct CDR3 sequences, 15% to 20% found once. A further study also used this sample, focusing on T cells in Graves' hyperthyroidism and ophthalmopathy.

The sequencing here drew on peripheral blood mononuclear cells (PBMCs), taken at new diagnosis, from a patient treated with antithyroid drugs. The source is a man younger than 35 with Graves disease. CDR3s include the opening cysteine and the closing phenylalanine or tryptophan. The D gene is left open where the match is weak. Only some rows state a clone size, as once, few, many or a class for expanded clones.

TRBV28,TRBD1,.,TRBJ1-6,TGTGCCAGCAGTACCTGGGACAGTGTCCTTAATTCACCCCTCCACTTT,CASSTWDSVLNSPLHF
TRBV9,.,.,TRBJ2-1,TGTGCCAGCAGCGTAGACTGGGAGAGCCTAAGGGAGCAGTTCTTC,CASSVDWESLREQFF
TRBV12-3/TRBV12-4,.,many,TRBJ1-2,TGTGCCAGCAGTTTAATCCCAGAAACGAGCTATGGCTACACCTTC,CASSLIPETSYGYTF
TRBV6-4,.,few,TRBJ1-6,TGTGCCAGCAGTTATAACAGGGCCAATCGTTCACCCCTCCACTTT,CASSYNRANRSPLHF
TRBV19,.,many,TRBJ2-1,TGTGCCAGTAGTGATGGTGGGGGGGCCGGGGAGCAGTTCTTC,CASSDGGGAGEQFF
TRBV12-3/TRBV12-4,.,many,TRBJ2-3,TGTGCCAGCAGTTTCCCGGCAGATACGCAGTATTTT,CASSFPADTQYF
TRBV5-1,.,.,TRBJ2-1,TGCGCCAGCAGCGGCTTTGGTGAGCAGTTCTTC,CASSGFGEQFF
TRBV3-1,TRBD2,.,TRBJ2-1,TGTGCCAGCAGCCAAGTAGGAGTAGCGGGAGTAAATGAGCAGTTCTTC,CASSQVGVAGVNEQFF
TRBV7-3,.,many,TRBJ2-5,TGTGCCAGCAGCTTAAGGGGCGGGACGGGGACCCAGTACTTC,CASSLRGGTGTQYF
TRBV28,.,many,TRBJ2-5,TGTGCCAGCAGTGCTAGCGTACTGGAGACCCAGTACTTC,CASSASVLETQYF
TRBV4-1,TRBD2,.,TRBJ2-7,TGCGCCAGCAGCCAGGGAAAACGGACTAGCGGGGGGTTGGAGCAGTACTTC,CASSQGKRTSGGLEQYF
TRBV12-3/TRBV12-4,.,many,TRBJ2-2,TGTGCCAGCAGTTTAGGGTTACTAGCCGCCGGGGAGCTGTTTTTT,CASSLGLLAAGELFF
TRBV20-1,.,many,TRBJ2-1,TGCAGTGCTAGAGTCACTATAGCGAGCTCCTACAATGAGCAGTTCTTC,CSARVTIASSYNEQFF
TRBV12-3/TRBV12-4,.,many,TRBJ1-6,TGTGCCAGCAGCCTACGGGGGGGCGGATCACCCCTCCACTTT,CASSLRGGGSPLHF
TRBV28,.,many,TRBJ2-2,TGTGCCAGCGATGCTGGTGGGACCGGGGAGCTGTTTTTT,CASDAGGTGELFF
TRBV20-1,TRBD2,many,TRBJ2-1,TGCAGTGCTAGTCGCGGGAGCTCCTACAATGAGCAGTTCTTC,CSASRGSSYNEQFF
TRBV7-2,.,few,TRBJ2-7,TGTGCCAGCAGCTTAGGACACTCGCTCTACGAGCAGTACTTC,CASSLGHSLYEQYF
TRBV19,TRBD2,.,TRBJ2-1,TGTGCCAGTAGTATGCAAGCGGGAGCTTTTGAGCAGTTCTTC,CASSMQAGAFEQFF
TRBV7-9,TRBD1,many,TRBJ2-7,TGTGCCAGCAGCTTAGCCACCGGGACAGGGATCTACGAGCAGTACTTC,CASSLATGTGIYEQYF
TRBV7-8,TRBD1,many,TRBJ2-1,TGTGCCAGCAGCTCGGCTACCGGGACAGGGTTCCATGAGCAGTTCTTC,CASSSATGTGFHEQFF
TRBV28,.,many,TRBJ2-7,TGTGCCAGCACCCTCCGCCCGCGAGGCGAGCAGTACTTC,CASTLRPRGEQYF
TRBV7-3,.,few,TRBJ2-2,TGTGCCAGCAGCTCGGACTCGCTCCCCGGGGAGCTGTTTTTT,CASSSDSLPGELFF
TRBV20-1,.,many,TRBJ1-1,TGCAGTGCTCGCCGGGATGGGAACACTGAAGCTTTCTTT,CSARRDGNTEAFF
TRBV7-8,.,many,TRBJ2-1,TGTGCCAGCAGCTTATTGGGCGGGCCGAGCTCCTACAATGAGCAGTTCTTC,CASSLLGGPSSYNEQFF
TRBV5-1,.,.,TRBJ2-7,TGCGCCAGCAGCCCTGTACAGGCTGCCGGCTCCTACGAGCAGTACTTC,CASSPVQAAGSYEQYF
TRBV27,TRBD1,many,TRBJ1-1,TGTGCCAGCACACGGGACAGCTATAATCTAAACACTGAAGCTTTCTTT,CASTRDSYNLNTEAFF
TRBV10-3,.,once,TRBJ1-5,TGTGCCATCAGTGAGGGGCAATATGAAGCTCAGCCCCAGCATTTT,CAISEGQYEAQPQHF
TRBV10-3,TRBD1,few,TRBJ1-1,TGTGCCATCAGTGAGGGGGGGACAGGAATGAACACTGAAGCTTTCTTT,CAISEGGTGMNTEAFF
TRBV6-1,.,many,TRBJ1-1,TGTGCCAGCAGTACAGGGATCACTGAAGCTTTCTTT,CASSTGITEAFF
TRBV6-1,TRBD2,many,TRBJ2-5,TGTGCCAGCAGGGGACTAAAGCCTCCACGGCTAGCGGGAGGACCTGCGACGGAGGAGACCCAGTACTTC,CASRGLKPPRLAGGPATEETQYF
TRBV19,TRBD1,.,TRBJ2-6,TGTGCCAGTAGTCACCGGGACAGGGGTCGGTCTGGGGCCAACGTCCTGACTTTC,CASSHRDRGRSGANVLTF
TRBV10-2,TRBD2,.,TRBJ2-7,TGCGCCAGCAGGCCCCCTGGGACTAGCAGGTTTTTCTACGAGCAGTACTTC,CASRPPGTSRFFYEQYF
TRBV5-1,TRBD2,few,TRBJ2-7,TGCGCCAGCAGCTTGAACTCGGGAGCGGGGAGCTACGAGCAGTACTTC,CASSLNSGAGSYEQYF
TRBV20-1,TRBD2,.,TRBJ2-6,TGCAGTGCCCTAGGACTAGCGGGATACTCTAGTTCCGCTGGGGCCAACGTCCTGACTTTC,CSALGLAGYSSSAGANVLTF
TRBV12-3/TRBV12-4,TRBD1,many,TRBJ2-2,TGTGCCAGCAGTTTAGAGGACAGGGGGCGCCCGAACACCGGGGAGCTGTTTTTT,CASSLEDRGRPNTGELFF
TRBV11-3,.,few,TRBJ1-1,TGTGCCAGCAGCTCCGGGACTCACACTGAAGCTTTCTTT,CASSSGTHTEAFF
TRBV2,.,many,TRBJ2-1,TGTGCCAGCAGTAGGGACGATGAGCAGTTCTTC,CASSRDDEQFF
TRBV11-2,.,many,TRBJ1-1,TGTGCCAGCAGCCATCCTGGGGGGAGATTAATGAACACTGAAGCTTTCTTT,CASSHPGGRLMNTEAFF
TRBV2,.,.,TRBJ1-1,TGTGCCAGCAGTGAGTCGTCACGGAACACTGAAGCTTTCTTT,CASSESSRNTEAFF
TRBV5-1,TRBD2,.,TRBJ2-2,TGCGCCAGCAGACCCGGGACTAGCCGAACCGGGGAGCTGTTTTTT,CASRPGTSRTGELFF
TRBV12-3/TRBV12-4,.,.,TRBJ1-6,TGTGCCAGACCCTACAGGGAGGGAGGGTCACCCCTCCACTTT,CARPYREGGSPLHF
TRBV20-1,.,many,TRBJ2-1,TGCAGTGCTAGACAACGGGAGACCTACAATGAGCAGTTCTTC,CSARQRETYNEQFF
TRBV9,TRBD2,many,TRBJ2-7,TGTGCCAGCAGCGCGACTGCTGATGGTAGCGGGAGCTACGAGCAGTACTTC,CASSATADGSGSYEQYF
TRBV5-1,.,.,TRBJ2-7,TGCGCCAGCAGCTTCGGGAGAGGATCGCGCGAGCAGTACTTC,CASSFGRGSREQYF
TRBV10-3,.,.,TRBJ1-3,TGTGCCATCAGTGAGTTAGTCTCTGGAAACACCATATATTTT,CAISELVSGNTIYF
TRBV3-1,.,few,TRBJ1-1,TGTGCCAGCAGCCAAGGAACACCCAATCAGGCTTTCTTT,CASSQGTPNQAFF
TRBV29-1,.,many,TRBJ2-7,TGCAGCGCGGGTGGTGCTGGGCGGGACGAGCAGTACTTC,CSAGGAGRDEQYF
TRBV27,TRBD2,many,TRBJ2-3,TGTGCCAGCAGAAGAGGGACTAGCGGGAGGATAAGCACAGATACGCAGTATTTT,CASRRGTSGRISTDTQYF
TRBV29-1,TRBD1,few,TRBJ1-1,TGCAGCGTTGGAGACAGGGTGAAAACTGAAGCTTTCTTT,CSVGDRVKTEAFF
TRBV19,.,few,TRBJ1-1,TGTGCCAGTAGTATTTGGGTCTCCTTGCGCACTGAAGCTTTCTTT,CASSIWVSLRTEAFF
TRBV7-9,TRBD2,.,TRBJ2-5,TGTGCCAGCAGCCAGACTAGCGGGGAATTCCAAGAGACCCAGTACTTC,CASSQTSGEFQETQYF